These 7 T cell receptor beta chains share one sample of origin, sequenced in a study of OX40 agonist ivuxolimab in advanced cancers. Sequencing used immunoSEQ multiplex PCR; TCRdb keeps in-frame clones, though not all of them. Of under 200,000 clones in the sample, roughly 94% were seen once. The sequencing here drew on CD4+ or CD8+ T cells sorted from blood, taken in a trial of the OX40 agonist ivuxolimab. Every receptor here comes from an adult with an advanced solid tumor such as melanoma, head and neck, liver or kidney cancer.

The genes are TRBV6-1 and TRBJ2-7, with D hard to call. Germline assignment: CDR1 MNHNS and CDR2 SASEGT. This CDR3 contains 15 residues. Trimming took 6 bases from V and 3 from J, leaving 18 bases between them. CDR3 coding DNA: TGTGCCAGCAGCCCCGAGGCTTACCCCTACTACGAGCAGTACTTC. Amino acids: CASSPEAYPYYEQYF.

The chain uses TRBV19 and TRBJ1-1; the match to TRBD1 covers 9 bases. Trimming at V came to 4 bases and at J to 5 bases, leaving 8 bases not matched to a gene. The CDR3 runs to 15 residues. CDR1 is LNHDA, CDR2 SQIVND, per germline (reference sequence). In nucleotides, the CDR3 is TGTGCCAGTAGTAATTTACAGGGGGCTATTACTGAAGCTTTCTTT. Protein product: CASSNLQGAITEAFF.

The rearrangement uses TRBV18 and TRBJ2-5; D unclear. Germline loops: CDR1 KGHSH, CDR2 LQKENI. The CDR3 contains 13 residues. V was shortened by 2 bases and J by 5 bases, with 9 bases between the two germline ends. The CDR3 is CASSPGLGETQYF. The CDR3 nucleotides read TGTGCCAGCTCACCAGGGCTTGGGGAGACCCAGTACTTC.

This clone has just a few counts. This chain connects TRBV19 to TRBJ1-4; maybe TRBD1 (6 bases). With 6 bases removed from V and 2 bases from J, the gap between germline ends came to 10 bases. The CDR3 contains 14 residues. CDR1 LNHDA and CDR2 SQIVND come from the germline V gene (reference sequence). The CDR3 nucleotides read TGTGCCAGTAGCATCAGGGGTACTAATGAAAAACTGTTTTTT. This translates into CASSIRGTNEKLFF.

V and J are TRBV5-1 and TRBJ1-1; D possibly corresponds to TRBD1 (5 bases). The V gene's germline CDR1 is SGHRS and CDR2 YFSETQ. Trimming removed 2 bases at V and 1 base at J, with 33 bases between. The CDR3 loop spans 22 amino acids. The CDR3 loop is CASSLEIGTGLEFRASNTEAFF. CDR3 DNA: TGCGCCAGCAGCTTAGAGATAGGGACCGGTCTCGAATTTCGTGCTTCGAACACTGAAGCTTTCTTT.

This chain links TRBV4-1 with TRBJ2-7; D is ambiguous. Trimming stripped 11 bases from V and 1 base from J, with 12 bases between. The CDR3 runs 12 residues. CDR1 and CDR2 (germline): MGHRA, YSYEKL. Here the CDR3 reads CAYYTDSYEQYF. The CDR3 DNA is TGCGCCTACTACACGGATTCCTACGAGCAGTACTTC.

This rearrangement joins TRBV20-1 to TRBJ2-1, with D unresolved. With 0 bases removed from V and 9 bases from J, the gap between germline ends came to 6 bases. The CDR3 sequence is 11 residues long. CDR1 is DFQATT, CDR2 SNEGSKA, per germline (reference sequence). CDR3 coding DNA: TGCAGTGCTAGAGATGGGGTTGAGCAGTTCTTC. Amino acids: CSARDGVEQFF.